Given below is one TCR beta chain in context. Its antigen remains unidentified. The CDR3 consists of 14 residues. Germline V gene data show CDR1 as SGDLS and CDR2 as YYNGEE. Losses at the gene ends were 4 bases for V and 8 bases for J; bases not matched to a gene: 8. The data stem from a study of CD8 T cell repertoires and HIV-1 epitope variants. Overall study: 1M T cells were kept uncultured as a baseline.

TCR beta CDR3 was sequenced at survey depth on immunoSEQ. Clones were sequenced by immunoSEQ multiplex PCR, and TCRdb holds only the in-frame ones, with some missing. The data hold roughly 4,700 clones, with about 70% observed a single time. The chain links TRBV9 to TRBJ1-4, with 7 nucleotides matching TRBD1. The specimen was cultured CD8+ T cells derived from PBMCs. The source of this sequence is a male donor with HIV. This CDR3 is CASSPTGRREKLFF. The CDR3 DNA reads TGTGCCAGCAGCCCGACAGGGAGGAGGGAAAAACTGTTTTTT.